A single sample is the source of the 19 T cell receptor beta chains below, sequenced in a study of T cell responses to AZD1222 COVID-19 vaccine. Here immunoSEQ multiplex PCR was the method, and the copy in TCRdb shows in-frame clones only, minus some. The sample records more than 110,000 clones, roughly 93% being singletons. The material was peripheral blood, obtained on day 0 of AZD1222 vaccination. The receptors were gathered from an adult in good health.

The chain is built from TRBV6-5 and TRBJ1-4; perhaps TRBD1 as D (6 bases). Germline CDR1 is MNHEY and CDR2 is SVGAGI. Deletions cut 2 bases from V and 5 bases from J, with 12 bases between. The CDR3 totals 15 residues. CDR3 bases: TGTGCCAGCAGTTACCGGACAGCTTTAAATGAAAAACTGTTTTTT. This encodes CASSYRTALNEKLFF.

The V gene is TRBV6-5, the J gene TRBJ2-3; 7 nucleotides match TRBD2. The length of the CDR3 is 15 residues. Germline V gene sequence: CDR1 MNHEY, CDR2 SVGAGI. The ends lost 7 bases at V and 6 bases at J; junction bases unmatched: 13. CDR3 sequence: CASIGGGELSDTQYF. CDR3 DNA: TGTGCCAGCATCGGGGGAGGGGAGCTCAGCGATACGCAGTATTTT.

This chain links TRBV10-2 with TRBJ1-2; D gene uncertain. The germline CDR1 and CDR2 sequences are WSHSY and SAAADI. Trimming took 0 bases from V and 7 from J, leaving 12 bases between them. This CDR3 has 14 residues. CDR3 nucleotides: TGCGCCAGCAGTGAGTCCGTATCCGGCTCTGGCTACACCTTC. Translating gives CASSESVSGSGYTF.

The chain has TRBV29-1 and TRBJ1-2; no clear D. The CDR3 contains 13 residues. Germline values: CDR1 SQVTM, CDR2 ANQGSEA. The V and J ends lost 0 bases and 3 bases respectively, with 8 bases between them. CDR3 sequence reads: CSVEDASYYGYTF. The CDR3, as DNA: TGCAGCGTTGAAGATGCCAGTTACTATGGCTACACCTTC.

This rearrangement joins TRBV10-2 to TRBJ2-3; D is perhaps TRBD2 (5 bases). Trimming removed 6 bases from V and 2 bases from J, with 12 bases in between. Germline CDR1 reads WSHSY; CDR2 reads SAAADI. This CDR3 contains 14 residues. This CDR3 reads CASRTTWTTDTQYF. CDR3 bases: TGCGCCAGCAGGACTACCTGGACCACAGATACGCAGTATTTT.

This rearrangement joins TRBV5-1 to TRBJ2-5; 7 bases map to TRBD2. The V and J ends lost 0 bases and 6 bases, in that order; junction bases with no gene match: 8. This CDR3 comprises 15 residues. Germline-derived CDR1 and CDR2 are SGHRS and YFSETQ. The CDR3 here is CASSLVPEGGKTQYF. CDR3 DNA: TGCGCCAGCAGCTTGGTCCCCGAGGGAGGGAAGACCCAGTACTTC.

The genes are TRBV6-1 and TRBJ1-1; 8 bases align to TRBD1. Germline assignment: CDR1 MNHNS and CDR2 SASEGT. CDR3 length: 15 amino acids. V lost 1 base to trimming and J lost 6 bases; unmatched junction nucleotides: 7. The CDR3 spells CASSEVWSGGAEAFF. CDR3 DNA sequence: TGTGCCAGCAGTGAAGTTTGGTCAGGGGGCGCTGAAGCTTTCTTT.

V is TRBV5-6 and J is TRBJ2-7; 10 bases agree with TRBD2. CDR3 size: 15 residues. The germline V gene has CDR1 SGHDT and CDR2 YYEEEE. The trim removed 5 bases at V and 3 bases at J, leaving 8 bases unmatched. The CDR3 sequence: CASSTGLAEIYEQYF. The CDR3 DNA sequence: TGTGCCAGCAGTACCGGACTAGCGGAGATCTACGAGCAGTACTTC.

This chain uses TRBV5-6 with TRBJ2-2; no definite D call. CDR1 is SGHDT and CDR2 is YYEEEE in the germline V gene. Trimming pared 0 bases from V and 1 base from J, leaving 4 bases between. CDR3 length: 14 residues. For the CDR3, the DNA is TGTGCCAGCAGCTTGGGTTTGAACACCGGGGAGCTGTTTTTT. It encodes CASSLGLNTGELFF.

This clone was seen only a few times. The chain is built from TRBV19 and TRBJ1-5; D is possibly TRBD1 (5 bases). The CDR3 spans 14 residues. Per the germline V gene, CDR1 is LNHDA and CDR2 is SQIVND (reference sequence). V dropped 2 bases and J dropped 2 bases, with 7 bases sitting between them. The CDR3 here is CASSIFRGNQPQHF. DNA of the CDR3: TGTGCCAGTAGTATATTCAGGGGCAATCAGCCCCAGCATTTT. The complete variable domain, with remaining parts taken from reference TRBV19 and TRBJ1-5, reads DGGITQSPKYLFRKEGQNVTLSCEQNLNHDAMYWYRQDPGQGLRLIYYSQIVNDFQKGDIAEGYSVSREKKESFPLTVTSAQKNPTAFYLCASSIFRGNQPQHFGDGTRLSIL.

CDR3 DNA sequence: TGCGCCAGCAGGGCGGATACCTCCTACGAGCAGTACTTC. Amino acid sequence: CASRADTSYEQYF. This chain joins TRBV5-1 and TRBJ2-7; D call uncertain. CDR1 is SGHRS and CDR2 is YFSETQ in the germline V gene. V lost 5 bases to trimming and J lost 0 bases, with 9 bases between them. The CDR3 is made up of 13 amino acids. The variable domain in full, with the rest retrieved from reference TRBV5-1 and TRBJ2-7, is KAGVTQTPRYLIKTRGQQVTLSCSPISGHRSVSWYQQTPGQGLQFLFEYFSETQRNKGNFPGRFSGRQFSNSRSEMNVSTLELGDSALYLCASRADTSYEQYFGPGTRLTVT.

The CDR3 DNA sequence: TGTGCCAGCTCACCAACCGGGACAGGGGTCTACGGGGAGCTGTTTTTT. This encodes CASSPTGTGVYGELFF. The chain employs TRBV18 and TRBJ2-2; 10 bases line up with TRBD1. With 2 bases clipped from V and 7 bases from J, the junction kept 7 bases outside the gene matches. CDR3 size: 16 residues. The germline gives CDR1 KGHSH, CDR2 LQKENI.

V and J are TRBV5-4 and TRBJ2-7, with 10 bases aligning to TRBD1. Germline loops: CDR1 SGHNT, CDR2 YYREEE (reference sequence). The CDR3 loop spans 15 amino acids. The J segment lost 2 bases and the V segment lost 9 bases, leaving 11 bases of the junction unmatched. CDR3 region: CATSKAGQGTYEQYF. The CDR3 region has the DNA TGTGCCACCTCCAAAGCGGGACAGGGGACCTACGAGCAGTACTTC.

The gene calls are TRBV18 and TRBJ2-1, with 8 nucleotides matching TRBD1. The V and J ends lost 2 bases and 0 bases, in that order; junction bases with no gene match: 3. The CDR3 is made up of 16 amino acids. CDR1 is KGHSH and CDR2 is LQKENI in the germline V gene. CDR3 DNA: TGTGCCAGCTCACCAAGAGGGACAGGCTCCTACAATGAGCAGTTCTTC. This codes for CASSPRGTGSYNEQFF.

The chain combines TRBV7-9 with TRBJ2-6; 7 positions agree with TRBD2. J was trimmed by 1 base and V by 1 base; bases with no gene match: 10. This CDR3 spans 19 amino acids. Per germline, CDR1 SEHNR and CDR2 FQNEAQ (reference sequence). In DNA, the CDR3 is TGTGCCAGCAGCTTAGGGGCGGGGAGGGGCGAGTCTGGGGCCAACGTCCTGACTTTC. This gives the protein CASSLGAGRGESGANVLTF.

The gene calls are TRBV5-1 and TRBJ2-3; 16 nucleotides agree with TRBD2. The CDR3 is made up of 18 amino acids. With V trimmed by 0 bases and J by 5 bases, 6 bases remained unmatched. Germline CDR1 is SGHRS and CDR2 is YFSETQ. Here the CDR3 DNA reads TGCGCCAGCAGCTTGGAGGGACTAGCGGGAGGGCCGAGAGATACGCAGTATTTT. Translation gives CASSLEGLAGGPRDTQYF.

The CDR3 region is CASSHGLGNEQFF. The CDR3 bases are TGTGCCAGTAGCCATGGCCTGGGAAATGAGCAGTTCTTC. This rearrangement joins TRBV19 to TRBJ2-1; D not certain. V gave up 6 bases and J gave up 7 bases, with 13 bases separating them. The CDR3 consists of 13 residues. Germline values: CDR1 LNHDA, CDR2 SQIVND (reference sequence). The variable domain in full, completed from reference TRBV19 and TRBJ2-1, reads DGGITQSPKYLFRKEGQNVTLSCEQNLNHDAMYWYRQDPGQGLRLIYYSQIVNDFQKGDIAEGYSVSREKKESFPLTVTSAQKNPTAFYLCASSHGLGNEQFFGPGTRLTVL.

The rearrangement links TRBV9 to TRBJ1-2; unclear D gene. The germline V gene has CDR1 SGDLS and CDR2 YYNGEE. The CDR3 loop spans 14 amino acids. V lost 4 bases and J 6 bases, leaving 16 bases between the germline ends. CDR3 DNA: TGTGCCAGCAGCCAGAGGGAACGGGAGGATGGCTACACCTTC. It encodes CASSQREREDGYTF.

In its sample, this clone was seen once. The chain carries TRBV6-5 and TRBJ2-3; D remains ambiguous. Germline lookup yields CDR1 MNHEY and CDR2 SVGAGI. Trimming shortened V by 5 bases and J by 4 bases, and 4 bases separated the two germline ends. The CDR3 spans 11 residues. The CDR3 region is CASSIADTQYF. CDR3 nucleotide sequence: TGTGCCAGCAGTATAGCAGATACGCAGTATTTT.